This T cell receptor (beta chain) derives from a study of CD8 T cells in Susac syndrome. Study-level background: Intravenous immunoglobulin alone or corticosteroids were being given to patients with Susac syndrome at blood draw, unless they were therapy-naive. Study-level results: The CD4+ T cell repertoires in Susac syndrome did not show any clonal expansion.

As regards this clonotype: The antigen remains undetermined.

The J segment lost 1 base and the V segment lost 7 bases, leaving 9 bases of the junction unmatched. The CDR3 consists of 15 residues. Germline V gives CDR1 SNHLY, CDR2 FYNNEI. Random hexamers were used to reverse transcribe the RNA input (roughly 0.5 to 1 ug). MiXCR, run by TCRdb on the immunoSEQ multiplex PCR reads, gives a single entry per CDR3 protein. The table includes under 200,000 distinct CDR3 sequences, 90% to 95% detected once. Susac syndrome patients met recently defined diagnostic criteria for definite or probable disease. Through negative isolation, CD4+ and CD8+ T cells were obtained, while TEMRA cells were enriched using FACS.

The origin of this receptor is a human donor with Susac syndrome. The sample consisted of CD4+ T cells from PBMCs. The chain carries TRBV2 and TRBJ2-7; the match to TRBD1 covers 8 bases. In nucleotides, the CDR3 is TGTGCCAGCAAACCCGTGGACAGGGTTTCCTACGAGCAGTACTTC. Translating gives CASKPVDRVSYEQYF.